This entry lists 8 T cell receptor beta chains sequenced from one sample in a study of T cells in Graves' hyperthyroidism and ophthalmopathy. TCR beta CDR3 region amplification was performed from RNA transcripts. The TCR CDR3 first-round RT-PCR relied on the HTBI primer set. TCRdb reanalysed the multiplex PCR reads using MiXCR and keeps one entry per CDR3 protein. In the table there are fewer than 650,000 distinct CDR3 sequences, over 11% of which are singletons. Material for sequencing was blood. These receptor sequences come from a woman younger than 45 with Graves' hyperthyroidism that later progressed to Graves' ophthalmopathy.

At least ten counts were recorded for this clonotype. The chain uses TRBV2 and TRBJ1-2; D remains unclear. There are 10 residues in the CDR3. Trimming pared 6 bases from V and 7 bases from J, leaving 6 bases between. Germline CDR1 SNHLY, CDR2 FYNNEI. CDR3 protein: CASRGSGYTF. The CDR3 nucleotides read TGTGCCAGCAGAGGTAGTGGCTACACCTTC.

The chain combines TRBV19 with TRBJ2-1, with 9 bases fitting TRBD2. The germline V gene encodes CDR1 LNHDA and CDR2 SQIVND (reference sequence). The CDR3 consists of 15 residues. The V gene end was trimmed by 6 bases and the J gene end by 8 bases; junction bases not matched to a gene: 11. CDR3 in DNA: TGTGCCAGTAGCTCGCGGGGGGGGAATGGGGATGAGCAGTTCTTC. This translates into CASSSRGGNGDEQFF.

The J gene is TRBJ2-2, the V gene TRBV25-1, with 7 bases aligning to TRBD1. This CDR3 region has 12 residues. The V gene end was trimmed by 8 bases and the J gene end by 5 bases; junction bases not matched to a gene: 2. Germline V CDR1 and CDR2: MGHDK, SYGVNS. The CDR3 sequence is CASLTGTGELFF. In DNA, the CDR3 is TGTGCCAGCTTGACAGGGACCGGGGAGCTGTTTTTT.

This clonotype has only a few counts. The J gene is TRBJ2-1, the V gene TRBV19; 7 nucleotides line up with TRBD2. The V segment lost 7 bases and the J segment 0 bases; nucleotides outside the gene matches: 9. This CDR3 region has 16 residues. Germline assignment: CDR1 LNHDA and CDR2 SQIVND (reference sequence). The CDR3 sequence is CASTFLGGSSYNEQFF. The CDR3 DNA sequence: TGTGCCAGTACCTTTCTCGGGGGGAGCTCCTACAATGAGCAGTTCTTC.

This clonotype was detected many times. The chain has TRBV20-1 and TRBJ2-3; maybe TRBD2 (5 bases). V was shortened by 0 bases and J by 3 bases, with 7 bases between the two germline ends. This CDR3 comprises 13 residues. Germline-derived CDR1 and CDR2 are DFQATT and SNEGSKA (reference sequence). CDR3 nucleotide sequence: TGCAGTGCTAGAGAAGGGAGAACAGATACGCAGTATTTT. This translates into CSAREGRTDTQYF.

In its sample, this clonotype was seen many times. The chain joins TRBV7-6 to TRBJ1-2; 7 bases fit TRBD1. CDR1 is SGHVS, CDR2 FNYEAQ, per germline. The junction had 11 bases not matched to a gene; V was cut back by 1 base and J by 9 bases. This CDR3 has 15 amino acids. The CDR3 loop reads CASSLEGGRGERYTF. In nucleotides, the CDR3 is TGTGCCAGCAGCTTAGAAGGAGGCAGGGGGGAGCGCTACACCTTC.

This clonotype was recorded many times. This sequence joins TRBV19 and TRBJ1-3, with TRBD1 matching over 7 bases. The germline gives CDR1 LNHDA, CDR2 SQIVND (reference sequence). The CDR3 loop spans 18 amino acids. After removal of 4 bases from V and 0 bases from J, the junction contained 12 bases not matched to a gene. CDR3: CASSTTGTTTSSGNTIYF. The CDR3 DNA follows: TGTGCCAGTAGTACGACAGGGACAACCACGAGCTCTGGAAACACCATATATTTT.

There are many counts of this clonotype. The chain has TRBV12-3 or TRBV12-4 and TRBJ1-2; D is unresolved. The CDR3 contains 12 residues. Trimming cost V 0 bases and J 8 bases, with 7 bases left between them. The CDR3: CASSLAAGGYTF. The CDR3 nucleotides are TGTGCCAGCAGTTTAGCAGCGGGGGGCTACACCTTC.